The TCR beta chain under discussion was sequenced for a study of cytomegalovirus exposure and HLA in healthy donors. Overall study results and limits: The classifier, whose performance was assessed in both the original and validation cohorts, reportedly diagnosed cytomegalovirus status with high specificity and sensitivity. The study listed some 160 cytomegalovirus-associated TCR beta chains. Rare sequences made up most TCRs, while some public TCRs were found in many donors.

The CDR3 totals 12 residues. CDR1 is LGHNA, CDR2 YSLEER, per germline. The V gene lost 5 bases and the J gene lost 11 bases, with 15 bases spanning the gap. Separate from the roughly 700-subject first cohort was the approximately 130-subject validation cohort, to which the donors belonged. Clones were read by immunoSEQ multiplex PCR, and TCRdb kept only the in-frame ones, dropping some. The table shows fewer than 130,000 clones, with approximately 89% occurring only once. In regard to this clone: Antigen unknown.

What was sequenced was PBMCs. The origin of this receptor is a woman younger than 30 in good health and CMV-seronegative. This chain connects TRBV4-3 to TRBJ1-1, with D perhaps TRBD1 (6 bases). CDR3 in DNA: TGCGCCAGCAGCGATCGAGGGGGGGCTGCTTTCTTT. Translation gives CASSDRGGAAFF.